The 14 T cell receptor beta chains reported below all come from one sample, sequenced in a study of cytomegalovirus exposure and HLA in healthy donors (dated by TCRdb to about 2017). The receptor library was made with the immunoSEQ multiplex PCR assay. The multiplex PCR relied on a mix of 60 forward primers for TCR Vbeta segments and 13 reverse primers for TCR Jbeta segments. Not all clones reach the TCRdb copy of this immuneACCESS table, which keeps in-frame sequences only. Checked studies attribute under half of the gap to unresolved V genes and leave the rest unexplained. The sample table shows 100,000 to 150,000 clones, and around four fifths are seen once. 20% of the sample is taken by the ten largest. The sample comprised PBMCs. The origin of the receptors is a young man in good health and CMV-seropositive.

V and J are TRBV19 and TRBJ1-6; D is uncertain. Trimming removed 9 bases at V and 0 bases at J, with 12 bases between. CDR3 length: 15 residues. Germline CDR1 reads LNHDA; CDR2 reads SQIVND (reference sequence). DNA for the CDR3: TGTGCCAGCAGCGAGACGAACTCCTATAATTCACCCCTCCACTTT. Amino acid sequence: CASSETNSYNSPLHF.

The genes are TRBV28 and TRBJ1-3; 7 bases align to TRBD1. V dropped 7 bases and J dropped 2; count of bases not matched to a gene: 8. CDR3 length: 15 residues. Germline lookup yields CDR1 MDHEN and CDR2 SYDVKM. Written as DNA, the CDR3 is TGTGCCAGCATCCAGGGGGGACGGCCTGGAAACACCATATATTTT. Translating it yields CASIQGGRPGNTIYF. Looking up the rest from reference TRBV28 and TRBJ1-3 gives the full variable domain: DVKVTQSSRYLVKRTGEKVFLECVQDMDHENMFWYRQDPGLGLRLIYFSYDVKMKEKGDIPEGYSVSREKKERFSLILESASTNQTSMYLCASIQGGRPGNTIYFGEGSWLTVV.

Worth noting for this clone: The junction departs from the called germline gene at one end, perhaps through a read error. Other nucleotide sequences in the sample specify the same CDR3. This chain uses TRBV4-1 with TRBJ1-1, with D possibly TRBD1 on 6 matching bases. Germline V gene data show CDR1 as MGHRA and CDR2 as YSYEKL. This CDR3 has 14 amino acids. Here the CDR3 DNA reads TGCGCCAGTAGCCAGTACAGGGAAAGGGCTGAAGCTTTCTTT. Amino acids: CASSQYRERAEAFF.

V gene TRBV5-1 combines with J gene TRBJ2-7, with TRBD2 identical over 11 bases. The CDR3 contains 14 residues. Germline lookup yields CDR1 SGHRS and CDR2 YFSETQ. V shed 4 bases, J shed 3 bases, and the junction held 3 bases outside the gene matches. The CDR3 reads CASSTGTSGYEQYF. In DNA form, the CDR3 reads TGCGCCAGCAGCACGGGGACTAGCGGCTACGAGCAGTACTTC.

V is TRBV30 and J is TRBJ2-3; 11 bases fit TRBD2. CDR1 and CDR2 from the germline V gene are GTSNPN and SVGIG (reference sequence). V lost 5 bases, J lost 2 bases, and 6 bases stayed unmatched. CDR3 size: 15 residues. CDR3 nucleotide sequence: TGTGCCTGGGCTTATAGCGGGGGGGCCACAGATACGCAGTATTTT. Translation gives CAWAYSGGATDTQYF.

This chain connects TRBV7-6 to TRBJ2-3; 8 bases match TRBD1. J lost 4 bases, V lost 5 bases, and 14 bases had no gene match. Germline V gene lookup returns CDR1 SGHVS and CDR2 FNYEAQ. The CDR3 extends over 17 amino acids. CDR3 sequence (DNA): TGTGCCAGCAGCCTTATATCCCGGGACAGGACAGCAGATACGCAGTATTTT. This gives the protein CASSLISRDRTADTQYF.

The chain employs TRBV5-1 and TRBJ2-7; no definite D call. The CDR3 is 15 amino acids. The germline V gene encodes CDR1 SGHRS and CDR2 YFSETQ. V lost 4 bases to trimming and J lost 0 bases, with 14 bases between them. The CDR3 sequence is CASSPSTVSSYEQYF. Written as DNA, the CDR3 is TGCGCCAGCAGCCCTTCAACAGTCAGCTCCTACGAGCAGTACTTC.

V gene TRBV27 combines with J gene TRBJ1-5; maybe TRBD1 (5 bases). CDR1 and CDR2 from the germline V gene are MNHEY and SMNVEV (reference sequence). The CDR3 runs 14 residues. V was trimmed by 6 bases and J by 11 bases, leaving 20 bases between them. CDR3 sequence (DNA): TGTGCCAGCAGCCAGGTGGCGGGGCAATCGGCCCAGCATTTT. Protein: CASSQVAGQSAQHF.

The rearrangement joins TRBV29-1 to TRBJ2-1; 8 nucleotides align to TRBD2. The junction had 9 bases not matched to a gene; V was cut back by 0 bases and J by 8 bases. CDR3 length equals 15 residues. Germline lookup yields CDR1 SQVTM and CDR2 ANQGSEA. The CDR3 bases are TGCAGCGTTGAAGATCCCTACGGGGGGGCCGATGAGCAGTTCTTC. Translating gives CSVEDPYGGADEQFF.

The chain employs TRBV5-8 and TRBJ2-2, with 8 bases aligning to TRBD1. V was pared by 0 bases and J by 5 bases, with 6 bases of the junction left unmatched. Germline loops: CDR1 SGHTS, CDR2 YDEGEE. CDR3 length: 16 residues. CDR3 nucleotide sequence: TGTGCCAGCAGCTTGGGTGACAGGGGAATGACCGGGGAGCTGTTTTTT. Translating it yields CASSLGDRGMTGELFF.

CDR3 DNA: TGTGCCAGCCTTCAGGGGGTCGAAGGCTACACCTTC. Translation gives CASLQGVEGYTF. The chain recombines TRBV28 with TRBJ1-2, with 7 bases identical to TRBD1. Per the germline V gene, CDR1 is MDHEN and CDR2 is SYDVKM. The CDR3 has 12 amino acids. The V segment lost 8 bases and the J segment 8 bases; nucleotides outside the gene matches: 8.

This clone was seen once. The chain recombines TRBV7-9 with TRBJ1-2; D remains unclear. CDR3 length: 13 amino acids. Per the germline V gene, CDR1 is SEHNR and CDR2 is FQNEAQ (reference sequence). Trimming removed 3 bases from V and 6 bases from J, with 11 bases in between. For the CDR3, the DNA is TGTGCCAGCAGCTTTCTTGCTGGGCATGGCTACACCTTC. Encoded protein: CASSFLAGHGYTF.

The genes are TRBV6-1 and TRBJ2-7; 7 bases agree with TRBD1. This CDR3 spans 14 amino acids. Germline V lookup: CDR1 MNHNS, CDR2 SASEGT. J lost 1 base, V lost 7 bases, and 7 bases had no gene match. CDR3 in DNA: TGTGCCAGCACCAGACAGGGTGGATCCTACGAGCAGTACTTC. Translated: CASTRQGGSYEQYF.

V is TRBV7-8 and J is TRBJ2-5; no reliable D call. V gave up 2 bases and J gave up 4 bases, with 2 bases separating them. CDR1 is SGHVS, CDR2 FQNEAQ, per germline. The CDR3 spans 11 residues. The CDR3 loop is CASSLLETQYF. CDR3 DNA sequence: TGTGCCAGCAGCTTACTAGAGACCCAGTACTTC. The complete variable domain, with remaining parts taken from reference TRBV7-8 and TRBJ2-5, reads GAGVSQSPRYKVAKRGQDVALRCDPISGHVSLFWYQQALGQGPEFLTYFQNEAQLDKSGLPSDRFFAERPEGSVSTLKIQRTQQEDSAVYLCASSLLETQYFGPGTRLLVL.